The entry that follows covers one T cell receptor (beta chain) sequence. This specimen belongs to a study of blood T cell repertoires in COVID-19. Repertoires were generated with immunoSEQ multiplex PCR, while TCRdb's copy carries only in-frame clones and drops some. The sample includes 230,000 or so clones, around 83% seen only once; the top ten take less than 8.5%. Germline CDR1 SNHLY, CDR2 FYNNEI. V lost 6 bases to trimming and J lost 2 bases, with 20 bases between them. The CDR3 has 17 amino acids. The specimen was PBMCs or T cells enriched from blood (not recorded which). The receptor was derived from a woman between 45 and 65 years old who had been exposed to COVID-19. The chain links TRBV2 to TRBJ1-3, with TRBD1 as a possible D gene (6 bases). The DNA for the CDR3 is TGTGCCAGCAGACCCTCCCCCAGGGGAGTACCTGGAAACACCATATATTTT. Amino acid sequence: CASRPSPRGVPGNTIYF.